This passage covers 27 T cell receptor beta chains from one sample sequenced in a study of cytomegalovirus exposure and HLA in healthy donors. The PCR was carried out with 60 Vbeta primers and 13 Jbeta primers. Sequencing used immunoSEQ multiplex PCR; TCRdb keeps in-frame clones, though not all of them. In all, the sample yields about 77,000 clones. Sequences were obtained from PBMCs. The receptors were gathered from a man aged 50 to 60 in good health and CMV-seropositive.

The chain carries TRBV5-5 and TRBJ2-5, with 7 bases fitting TRBD1. Germline V gene sequence: CDR1 SGHKS, CDR2 YYEKEE (reference sequence). The CDR3 spans 15 residues. V dropped 7 bases and J dropped 1; count of bases not matched to a gene: 10. CDR3 protein: CASHLQTGLQETQYF. The CDR3 nucleotides are TGTGCCAGCCACCTGCAGACAGGGCTCCAAGAGACCCAGTACTTC.

This chain uses TRBV7-6 with TRBJ2-5, with D possibly TRBD1 on 6 matching bases. Trimming left V 4 bases short and J 4 bases short, with 16 bases between. The CDR3 loop spans 15 amino acids. Germline V gene lookup returns CDR1 SGHVS and CDR2 FNYEAQ. The CDR3, as DNA: TGTGCCAGCAGCTCGTCGACAGGCGGCCGAGAGACCCAGTACTTC. Translating gives CASSSSTGGRETQYF.

The J gene is TRBJ2-1, the V gene TRBV6-6; D perhaps matches TRBD2 (5 bases). Trimming removed 9 bases from V and 7 bases from J, with 16 bases in between. The CDR3 totals 13 residues. The germline V gene encodes CDR1 MNHNY and CDR2 SVGAGI (reference sequence). CDR3: CASIRGESNEQFF. Here the CDR3 DNA reads TGTGCCAGTATACGTGGGGAGTCAAATGAGCAGTTCTTC.

V and J are TRBV19 and TRBJ2-3; D is perhaps TRBD2 (7 bases). The CDR3 length is 12 residues. Germline CDR1 reads LNHDA; CDR2 reads SQIVND (reference sequence). Trimming took off 3 bases at V and 10 bases at J, with 11 bases between the two ends. The CDR3 loop is CASSIRGGAQYF. The DNA of the CDR3 is TGTGCCAGTAGTATTAGGGGGGGCGCGCAGTATTTT.

As DNA, the CDR3 is TGTGCCAGCAGCTGGGCAACTCAAGAGACCCAGTACTTC. Translating gives CASSWATQETQYF. This chain joins TRBV6-5 and TRBJ2-5; D not certain. Trimming pared 6 bases from V and 2 bases from J, leaving 10 bases between. CDR3 length equals 13 residues. CDR1 MNHEY and CDR2 SVGAGI come from the germline V gene.

The J gene is TRBJ1-1, the V gene TRBV7-8; perhaps TRBD1 as D (6 bases). V was shortened by 5 bases and J by 5 bases, with 15 bases between the two germline ends. Germline V gives CDR1 SGHVS, CDR2 FQNEAQ. The CDR3 sequence is 14 residues long. The CDR3 nucleotides are TGTGCCAGCAGCCCAAACAGGGTAGATACTGAAGCTTTCTTT. Its translation: CASSPNRVDTEAFF.

This sequence joins TRBV7-6 and TRBJ1-3, with D unclear. Germline CDR1 is SGHVS and CDR2 is FNYEAQ. This CDR3 comprises 16 residues. With 1 base removed from V and 0 bases from J, the gap between germline ends came to 10 bases. This CDR3 reads CASSLGENHSGNTIYF. In DNA, the CDR3 is TGTGCCAGCAGCTTAGGGGAGAACCACTCTGGAAACACCATATATTTT.

This chain uses TRBV27 with TRBJ2-5; TRBD1 matches at 9 bases. The J call could be wrong; TRBJ2-7 is a better fit for the DNA end. CDR1 and CDR2 (germline): MNHEY, SMNVEV (reference sequence). This CDR3 comprises 14 residues. The CDR3: CASSPGTGSNEQYF. The CDR3 nucleotides read TGTGCCAGCAGTCCCGGGACAGGGTCGAACGAGCAGTACTTC.

The J gene is TRBJ2-3, the V gene TRBV7-3; 7 nucleotides match TRBD2. With 2 bases clipped from V and 2 bases from J, the junction kept 1 base outside the gene matches. CDR3 length: 14 amino acids. Germline V gene sequence: CDR1 SGHTA, CDR2 FQGTGA. CDR3 sequence reads: CASSLAGVTDTQYF. The CDR3 DNA reads TGTGCCAGCAGCTTAGCGGGGGTCACAGATACGCAGTATTTT.

The chain carries TRBV5-6 and TRBJ2-5; 8 nucleotides agree with TRBD1. J gave up 1 base and V 1 base, and 6 bases lay outside the gene matches. Germline lookup yields CDR1 SGHDT and CDR2 YYEEEE. The CDR3 runs 16 residues. CDR3 loop: CASSLSGQGVQETQYF. The CDR3, as DNA: TGTGCCAGCAGCTTGTCTGGACAGGGCGTCCAAGAGACCCAGTACTTC. The full variable domain, with the rest looked up from reference TRBV5-6 and TRBJ2-5, is DAGVTQSPTHLIKTRGQQVTLRCSPKSGHDTVSWYQQALGQGPQFIFQYYEEEERQRGNFPDRFSGHQFPNYSSELNVNALLLGDSALYLCASSLSGQGVQETQYFGPGTRLLVL.

V usage is TRBV6-5 and J usage is TRBJ1-1; D is uncertain. The length of the CDR3 is 16 residues. The V gene's germline CDR1 is MNHEY and CDR2 SVGAGI. The germline V and J ends were trimmed by 0 bases and 4 bases, with 15 bases remaining between them. This CDR3 is CASSYSVGDLSTEAFF. CDR3 nucleotides: TGTGCCAGCAGTTACTCGGTCGGGGATCTCAGCACTGAAGCTTTCTTT.

Details on this clone: The same CDR3 is also encoded by other DNA sequences in this sample. The V gene is TRBV11-2, the J gene TRBJ2-3; 8 bases align to TRBD2. This CDR3 has 15 amino acids. Germline assignment: CDR1 SGHAT and CDR2 FQNNGV. Trimming took 1 base from V and 3 from J; bases not matched to a gene: 3. The CDR3 loop is CASSLGTGGTDTQYF. CDR3 DNA: TGTGCCAGCAGCTTAGGAACGGGAGGGACAGATACGCAGTATTTT.

This chain links TRBV19 with TRBJ2-2, with D possibly being TRBD1 (6 bases). CDR1 and CDR2 (germline): LNHDA, SQIVND (reference sequence). The V end was cut by 5 bases, the J end by 7 bases, with 14 bases between. CDR3 length equals 14 residues. In nucleotides, the CDR3 is TGTGCCAGTAGTCTCCTTAGGGGGAGCGGGGAGCTGTTTTTT. This sequence encodes CASSLLRGSGELFF.

V is TRBV15 and J is TRBJ1-4; D remains unclear. The CDR3 is 13 residues long. Germline V gene sequence: CDR1 LNHNV, CDR2 YYDKDF (reference sequence). With 3 bases removed from V and 8 bases from J, the gap between germline ends came to 10 bases. Written as DNA, the CDR3 is TGTGCCACCAGCAGTGAGTTTTGGGAAAAACTGTTTTTT. Its protein is CATSSEFWEKLFF.

The rearrangement uses TRBV28 and TRBJ1-1; D is unclear. The CDR3 is 14 amino acids. V lost 7 bases and J lost 5, with 17 bases in between. CDR1 MDHEN and CDR2 SYDVKM come from the germline V gene. CDR3 amino acids: CASTPGSRETEAFF. In DNA, the CDR3 is TGTGCCAGCACCCCCGGAAGTCGGGAAACTGAAGCTTTCTTT.

J is TRBJ1-1 and V is TRBV6-5; TRBD1 agrees at 7 bases. Germline V lookup: CDR1 MNHEY, CDR2 SVGAGI. The CDR3 contains 14 residues. J lost 1 base, V lost 5 bases, and 4 bases had no gene match. This chain's CDR3 is CASSRTGANTEAFF. DNA for the CDR3: TGTGCCAGCAGTCGAACAGGGGCGAACACTGAAGCTTTCTTT.

The V gene is TRBV7-2, the J gene TRBJ2-1; D is unclear. Trimming pared 5 bases from V and 11 bases from J, leaving 13 bases between. Looked up from germline, CDR1 is SGHTA and CDR2 is FQGNSA. The CDR3 extends over 12 amino acids. CDR3 sequence (DNA): TGTGCCAGCAGCCTAGGCGACACGAAGCAGTTCTTC. Translating gives CASSLGDTKQFF.

CDR3 in amino acids: CASSDPGRVGYEQYF. The CDR3 DNA reads TGTGCCAGCAGCGACCCCGGGAGAGTGGGGTACGAGCAGTACTTC. The chain uses TRBV6-5 and TRBJ2-7; D is perhaps TRBD2 (6 bases). Germline CDR1 is MNHEY and CDR2 is SVGAGI. This CDR3 has 15 amino acids. The ends were cut back, 6 bases at V and 4 bases at J, with 19 bases in the middle.

The chain has TRBV10-1 and TRBJ1-1; a possible D gene is TRBD1 (5 bases). The germline V gene encodes CDR1 WNHNN and CDR2 SYGVQD (reference sequence). The V end lost 3 bases, the J end lost 7 bases, and 12 bases lay between the germline ends. CDR3 length equals 13 residues. CDR3: CASSEGTGDEAFF. For the CDR3, the DNA is TGCGCCAGCAGTGAAGGGACTGGTGATGAAGCTTTCTTT.

The chain joins TRBV4-1 to TRBJ2-4, with D possibly TRBD1 on 6 matching bases. The germline V gene encodes CDR1 MGHRA and CDR2 YSYEKL. This CDR3 region has 20 residues. Deletions cut 4 bases from V and 0 bases from J, with 25 bases between. The CDR3 DNA follows: TGCGCCAGCAGCCCACACAGGGCCCCACAAGAAGCCCAAGCCAAAAACATTCAGTACTTC. Translated: CASSPHRAPQEAQAKNIQYF.

The chain couples TRBV5-4 to TRBJ2-3, with 7 positions matching TRBD2. CDR1 SGHNT and CDR2 YYREEE come from the germline V gene (reference sequence). V shed 4 bases and J 0 bases; nucleotides not matched to a gene: 11. The CDR3 length is 17 residues. The DNA of the CDR3 is TGTGCCAGCAGCCCCACTGGGGGGGGAATTAGCACAGATACGCAGTATTTT. This translates into CASSPTGGGISTDTQYF.

V is TRBV6-1 and J is TRBJ2-2; D is unclear. CDR1 and CDR2 from the germline V gene are MNHNS and SASEGT. The CDR3 runs to 13 residues. The V end was cut by 8 bases, the J end by 1 base, with 8 bases between. The CDR3 spells CASLSQNTGELFF. The DNA of the CDR3 is TGTGCCAGCCTTAGTCAGAACACCGGGGAGCTGTTTTTT.

This rearrangement joins TRBV12-5 to TRBJ2-1, with D hard to call. CDR3 length: 11 amino acids. The germline V and J ends were trimmed by 5 bases and 10 bases, with 9 bases remaining between them. Germline CDR1 reads LGHNT; CDR2 reads FRNRAP. Here the CDR3 reads CASGPGSEQFF. CDR3 sequence (DNA): TGTGCTAGTGGTCCGGGTTCGGAGCAGTTCTTC.

The rearrangement joins TRBV6-4 to TRBJ2-3, with D perhaps TRBD1 (6 bases). CDR3 length: 12 amino acids. V was pared by 5 bases and J by 9 bases, with 12 bases between. The germline V gene encodes CDR1 MRHNA and CDR2 SNTAGT. CDR3 in DNA: TGTGCCAGCAGTCAGGGGTCGGGGACGCAGTATTTT. It codes for CASSQGSGTQYF.

This rearrangement joins TRBV6-1 to TRBJ2-2, with a possible D match to TRBD2 (5 bases). The V gene's germline CDR1 is MNHNS and CDR2 SASEGT. Trimming left V 6 bases short and J 0 bases short, with 11 bases between. The CDR3 consists of 15 residues. DNA for the CDR3: TGTGCCAGCAGCGACGTGGGAGCGAACACCGGGGAGCTGTTTTTT. Amino acid sequence: CASSDVGANTGELFF.

The V call is TRBV30, the J call TRBJ1-1; D uncertain. Per the germline V gene, CDR1 is GTSNPN and CDR2 is SVGIG (reference sequence). The CDR3 sequence is 12 residues long. The V end was cut by 2 bases, the J end by 8 bases, with 12 bases between. The CDR3 nucleotides are TGTGCCTGGAGTAGACTTACCCGAGAAGCTTTCTTT. It yields the protein CAWSRLTREAFF.

The chain employs TRBV6-4 and TRBJ1-6; the match to TRBD1 covers 11 bases. This CDR3 spans 19 amino acids. With 7 bases clipped from V and 7 bases from J, the junction kept 18 bases outside the gene matches. Germline V CDR1 and CDR2: MRHNA, SNTAGT. CDR3: CASTYTRDRGGLENSPLHF. Here the CDR3 DNA reads TGTGCCAGCACGTATACCCGGGACAGGGGGGGATTGGAGAATTCACCCCTCCACTTT.